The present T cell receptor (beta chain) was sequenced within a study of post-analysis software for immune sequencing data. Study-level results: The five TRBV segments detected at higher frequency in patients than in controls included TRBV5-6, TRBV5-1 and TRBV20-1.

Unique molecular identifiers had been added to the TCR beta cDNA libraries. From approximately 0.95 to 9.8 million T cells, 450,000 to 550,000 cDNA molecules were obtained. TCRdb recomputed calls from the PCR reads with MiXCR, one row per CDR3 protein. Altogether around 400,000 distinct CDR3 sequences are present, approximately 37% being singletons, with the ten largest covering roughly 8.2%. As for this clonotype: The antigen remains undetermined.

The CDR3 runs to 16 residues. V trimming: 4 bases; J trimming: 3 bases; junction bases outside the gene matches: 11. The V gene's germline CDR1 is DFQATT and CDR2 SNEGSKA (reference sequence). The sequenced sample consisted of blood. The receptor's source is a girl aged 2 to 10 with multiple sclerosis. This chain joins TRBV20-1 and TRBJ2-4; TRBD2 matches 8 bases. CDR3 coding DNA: TGCAGTGCTAAGCGGGAGCAGGTACGAGGCAAAAACATTCAGTACTTC. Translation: CSAKREQVRGKNIQYF.